Listed here is a single T cell receptor (beta chain). This sample stems from a study of T cell changes during pregnancy in multiple sclerosis. The data were produced by immunoSEQ multiplex PCR, yet TCRdb's version contains in-frame clones alone and is incomplete. Here the sample spans 78,000 or so clones, about 92% being singletons. The V segment lost 3 bases and the J segment 4 bases; nucleotides outside the gene matches: 9. Looked up from germline, CDR1 is LNHDA and CDR2 is SQIVND (reference sequence). The CDR3 loop spans 16 amino acids. The clonotype was recovered from a female donor with multiple sclerosis, enrolled in a pregnancy study. The sequences come from peripheral blood, collected before pregnancy. The chain links TRBV19 to TRBJ2-5, with 9 bases matching TRBD2. The CDR3 region is CASSIEVSGGSETQYF. The CDR3 nucleotides read TGTGCCAGTAGTATTGAGGTTAGCGGGGGCTCAGAGACCCAGTACTTC.